The next 14 T cell receptor beta chains were all read from a single sample in a study of T cell changes during pregnancy in multiple sclerosis. The table came from immunoSEQ multiplex PCR; TCRdb's copy has only in-frame clones and leaves some out. The repertoire holds about 58,000 clones, with more than 80% as singletons. The sample in question was CD4+ T cells from peripheral blood mononuclear cells, obtained after pregnancy. The source of these receptors is a female donor in good health, enrolled as a control in a pregnancy study.

J is TRBJ1-2 and V is TRBV4-1; 7 positions match TRBD1. CDR1 and CDR2 from the germline V gene are MGHRA and YSYEKL. J was trimmed by 4 bases and V by 0 bases; bases with no gene match: 8. CDR3 length: 16 residues. For the CDR3, the DNA is TGCGCCAGCAGCCAAGAGACAGGGCAAGTTTTCTATGGCTACACCTTC. It translates to CASSQETGQVFYGYTF.

This sequence joins TRBV30 and TRBJ2-7; TRBD1 might be the D (5 bases). The length of the CDR3 is 11 residues. V was shortened by 4 bases and J by 2 bases, with 6 bases between the two germline ends. Germline loops: CDR1 GTSNPN, CDR2 SVGIG (reference sequence). For the CDR3, the DNA is TGTGCCTGGACAGGGACCTACGAGCAGTACTTC. It translates to CAWTGTYEQYF.

The J gene is TRBJ2-1, the V gene TRBV9; 12 nucleotides align to TRBD2. The junction had 10 bases not matched to a gene; V was cut back by 0 bases and J by 9 bases. Germline V gives CDR1 SGDLS, CDR2 YYNGEE. The CDR3 consists of 17 residues. CDR3 bases: TGTGCCAGCAGCGTAGGGCTAGCGGGGGGGGGAACAACTGAGCAGTTCTTC. Protein: CASSVGLAGGGTTEQFF. Full variable domain (rest looked up from reference TRBV9 and TRBJ2-1): DSGVTQTPKHLITATGQRVTLRCSPRSGDLSVYWYQQSLDQGLQFLIQYYNGEERAKGNILERFSAQQFPDLHSELNLSSLELGDSALYFCASSVGLAGGGTTEQFFGPGTRLTVL.

The genes are TRBV7-3 and TRBJ2-1; D may be TRBD2 (6 bases). Germline V gene sequence: CDR1 SGHTA, CDR2 FQGTGA. This CDR3 is built from 15 residues. V was trimmed by 1 base and J by 0 bases, leaving 7 bases between them. In nucleotides, the CDR3 is TGTGCCAGCAGCTTAATAGCGGACTCCTACAATGAGCAGTTCTTC. Amino acids: CASSLIADSYNEQFF.

The rearrangement links TRBV6-5 to TRBJ2-2, with 8 bases matching TRBD1. Germline CDR1 and CDR2: MNHEY and SVGAGI. The CDR3 length is 15 residues. Trimming removed 6 bases from V and 5 bases from J; junction bases left unmatched: 8. CDR3 in DNA: TGTGCCAGCAGGGCGTCGTACAGGGGGACCGGGGAGCTGTTTTTT. Its protein product is CASRASYRGTGELFF.

This rearrangement joins TRBV7-6 to TRBJ1-2, with TRBD1 matching 10 bases. Germline V CDR1 and CDR2: SGHVS, FNYEAQ. The CDR3 loop spans 14 amino acids. With 1 base clipped from V and 6 bases from J, the junction kept 2 bases outside the gene matches. CDR3 sequence reads: CASSLVGTGDGYTF. CDR3 DNA: TGTGCCAGCAGCTTAGTGGGGACAGGGGATGGCTACACCTTC.

The chain links TRBV2 to TRBJ1-2; 7 nucleotides match TRBD1. Germline CDR1 and CDR2: SNHLY and FYNNEI. V was pared by 1 base and J by 5 bases, with 4 bases of the junction left unmatched. This CDR3 has 14 residues. The CDR3 protein is CASSEEGRGYGYTF. DNA of the CDR3: TGTGCCAGCAGTGAAGAGGGCAGGGGGTATGGCTACACCTTC.

The chain joins TRBV2 to TRBJ2-7; 11 bases are shared with TRBD2. The trim removed 6 bases at V and 3 bases at J, leaving 4 bases unmatched. Germline V CDR1 and CDR2: SNHLY, FYNNEI. The CDR3 loop spans 14 amino acids. The CDR3 DNA reads as TGTGCCAGCAGGACGACTAGCGGGGACTACGAGCAGTACTTC. Residues: CASRTTSGDYEQYF.

This clone showed up just once. The genes are TRBV9 and TRBJ2-2; D remains ambiguous. The CDR3 length is 16 residues. Per the germline V gene, CDR1 is SGDLS and CDR2 is YYNGEE. Trimming left V 1 base short and J 2 bases short, with 12 bases between. This CDR3 is CASSVRGRLNTGELFF. The CDR3 nucleotides are TGTGCCAGCAGCGTACGAGGCAGACTCAACACCGGGGAGCTGTTTTTT.

The V call is TRBV19, the J call TRBJ1-1; 8 positions agree with TRBD1. CDR1 and CDR2 (germline): LNHDA, SQIVND (reference sequence). Unmatched junction bases numbered 6, after V lost 2 bases and J lost 1 base. The CDR3 spans 16 residues. As DNA, the CDR3 is TGTGCCAGTAGTATATTATTAGGACAGGGGAACACTGAAGCTTTCTTT. Its translation: CASSILLGQGNTEAFF.

The rearrangement uses TRBV6-1 and TRBJ1-5; 8 bases line up with TRBD1. After removal of 3 bases from V and 2 bases from J, the junction contained 6 bases not matched to a gene. Germline CDR1 MNHNS, CDR2 SASEGT. This CDR3 has 16 amino acids. CDR3: CASSESRGRGNQPQHF. As DNA, the CDR3 is TGTGCCAGCAGTGAGTCCAGGGGGCGAGGCAATCAGCCCCAGCATTTT.

The V call is TRBV7-8, the J call TRBJ2-3, with D unresolved. In germline, CDR1 is SGHVS, CDR2 FQNEAQ. There are 12 residues in the CDR3. The germline V and J ends were trimmed by 5 bases and 2 bases, with 5 bases remaining between them. CDR3 in amino acids: CASSPYTDTQYF. The DNA of the CDR3 is TGTGCCAGCAGCCCGTACACAGATACGCAGTATTTT.

The chain uses TRBV9 and TRBJ2-2, with 7 bases that match TRBD1. V was clipped by 1 base and J by 7 bases; unmatched bases: 1. CDR3 length: 13 residues. Germline CDR1 is SGDLS and CDR2 is YYNGEE. The CDR3 bases are TGTGCCAGCAGCGTAAGGGACAGCGGGGAGCTGTTTTTT. This gives the protein CASSVRDSGELFF.

The chain recombines TRBV2 with TRBJ2-3; 7 bases are shared with TRBD1. The CDR3 has 15 residues. From germline, CDR1 is SNHLY and CDR2 FYNNEI. J gave up 3 bases and V 6 bases, and 9 bases lay outside the gene matches. CDR3 residues: CASRLTGQATDTQYF. Here the CDR3 DNA reads TGTGCCAGCAGACTGACAGGGCAGGCGACAGATACGCAGTATTTT.